This TCR beta chain was recorded in a study of T cell responses to AZD1222 COVID-19 vaccine. Points on this clone: Antigen: not known.

Findings and caveats of the study: White British people made up most donors, females outnumbered males, and clonal diversity was possibly underestimated.

Clones were sequenced by immunoSEQ multiplex PCR, and TCRdb holds only the in-frame ones, with some missing. The repertoire holds roughly 93,000 clones, with approximately 89% as singletons. The ends lost 3 bases at V and 4 bases at J; junction bases unmatched: 4. CDR1 LNHDA and CDR2 SQIVND come from the germline V gene (reference sequence). This CDR3 is built from 15 residues. This clonotype originated in an adult in good health. The J gene is TRBJ1-5, the V gene TRBV19, with 9 bases that match TRBD1. The sample consisted of peripheral blood, taken on day 0 of MenACWY control vaccination. The CDR3 DNA reads TGTGCCAGTAGTATTAACGGACAGGGGAATCAGCCCCAGCATTTT. This gives the protein CASSINGQGNQPQHF.